The source of this T cell receptor (beta chain) is a study of blood T cell repertoires in COVID-19. The data were produced by immunoSEQ multiplex PCR, yet TCRdb's version contains in-frame clones alone and is incomplete. This sample carries 150,000 to 200,000 clones, 84% of them seen once, and the ten largest clones take 13% to 15%. The ends lost 4 bases at V and 7 bases at J; junction bases unmatched: 11. The CDR3 extends over 15 amino acids. The germline gives CDR1 SGHDT, CDR2 YYEEEE. The source of this sequence is a man aged 18 to 30 with active or convalescent COVID-19. V gene TRBV5-6 combines with J gene TRBJ1-2, with TRBD1 identical over 9 bases. Sequenced input: peripheral blood. The CDR3 here is CASSVKTGGFRGYTF. CDR3 DNA sequence: TGTGCCAGCAGCGTAAAAACAGGGGGCTTTCGTGGCTACACCTTC. The complete variable domain, with remaining parts taken from reference TRBV5-6 and TRBJ1-2, reads DAGVTQSPTHLIKTRGQQVTLRCSPKSGHDTVSWYQQALGQGPQFIFQYYEEEERQRGNFPDRFSGHQFPNYSSELNVNALLLGDSALYLCASSVKTGGFRGYTFGSGTRLTVV.